These 25 T cell receptor beta chains came from one sample sequenced in a study of OX40 agonist ivuxolimab in advanced cancers. Sequencing used immunoSEQ multiplex PCR; TCRdb keeps in-frame clones, though not all of them. The table shows 50,000 to 65,000 clones, with approximately 85% occurring only once. Sequencing was performed on CD4+ or CD8+ T cells sorted from blood, taken in a trial of the OX40 agonist ivuxolimab. These receptors were taken from an adult with an advanced solid tumor such as melanoma, head and neck, liver or kidney cancer.

The chain links TRBV10-2 to TRBJ2-5, with a possible D match to TRBD1 (5 bases). Germline V gives CDR1 WSHSY, CDR2 SAAADI. V lost 7 bases and J 4 bases, leaving 10 bases between the germline ends. There are 12 residues in the CDR3. The DNA of the CDR3 is TGCGCCAGCACTAGGGGCGGAGAGACCCAGTACTTC. It is translated as CASTRGGETQYF.

This chain joins TRBV29-1 and TRBJ1-2; 9 bases fit TRBD1. The CDR3 loop spans 14 amino acids. V dropped 4 bases and J dropped 8; count of bases not matched to a gene: 11. Germline V gene data show CDR1 as SQVTM and CDR2 as ANQGSEA. CDR3 region: CSVVGQGVGRGYTF. DNA of the CDR3: TGCAGCGTTGTGGGACAGGGAGTAGGCAGGGGCTACACCTTC.

This clone was observed a few times. CDR3 loop: CASSPRQDYGYTF. In nucleotides, the CDR3 is TGTGCCAGCTCACCCAGGCAGGACTATGGCTACACCTTC. V is TRBV18 and J is TRBJ1-2; D ambiguous. V lost 3 bases and J lost 3, with 8 bases in between. The CDR3 has 13 amino acids. Germline V gene lookup returns CDR1 KGHSH and CDR2 LQKENI.

The V call is TRBV9, the J call TRBJ2-5; 9 bases map to TRBD1. The CDR3 covers 16 residues. Unmatched junction bases numbered 10, after V lost 4 bases and J lost 3 bases. Germline V gene lookup returns CDR1 SGDLS and CDR2 YYNGEE. The CDR3 DNA sequence: TGTGCCAGCAGCCCCCGGCAGGGACAGGGTAAAGAGACCCAGTACTTC. Translating gives CASSPRQGQGKETQYF.

The genes are TRBV19 and TRBJ1-3; 9 nucleotides align to TRBD1. Trimming cost V 6 bases and J 13 bases; bases outside gene matches: 10. The CDR3 runs 13 residues. Germline-derived CDR1 and CDR2 are LNHDA and SQIVND (reference sequence). The CDR3 is CASSTGQGTGIYF. The CDR3 coding sequence is TGTGCCAGTAGCACCGGACAGGGGACCGGGATATATTTT.

This clone was recorded a few times. This sequence joins TRBV5-4 and TRBJ1-2; D might be TRBD1 (6 bases). Trimming stripped 4 bases from V and 6 bases from J, with 16 bases between. Germline loops: CDR1 SGHNT, CDR2 YYREEE (reference sequence). The CDR3 extends over 14 amino acids. Here the CDR3 DNA reads TGTGCCAGCAGCGGGGGACAAATTAATAATGGCTACACCTTC. Amino acid sequence: CASSGGQINNGYTF.

This sequence joins TRBV21-1 and TRBJ2-1; the D call TRBD2 from the table was never checked on the DNA. TRBV21-1 represents a pseudogene. The CDR3 covers 12 residues. The CDR3 protein is CASPGGGNEQFF. The CDR3, as DNA: TGTGCCAGCCCGGGGGGAGGGAATGAGCAGTTCTTC.

The chain has TRBV30 and TRBJ1-2; a possible D gene is TRBD1 (5 bases). This CDR3 comprises 13 residues. V was shortened by 0 bases and J by 1 base, with 6 bases between the two germline ends. Germline assignment: CDR1 GTSNPN and CDR2 SVGIG (reference sequence). The CDR3 loop reads CAWSVQVNYGYTF. For the CDR3, the DNA is TGTGCCTGGAGTGTACAGGTTAACTATGGCTACACCTTC.

The chain carries TRBV30 and TRBJ1-1; D gene uncertain. The CDR3 has 11 residues. CDR1 and CDR2 from the germline V gene are GTSNPN and SVGIG (reference sequence). V gave up 3 bases and J gave up 8 bases, with 10 bases separating them. The CDR3 is CAWRRLFEAFF. As DNA, the CDR3 is TGTGCCTGGAGACGTCTTTTCGAAGCTTTCTTT.

The gene calls are TRBV29-1 and TRBJ2-1, with 7 bases lining up with TRBD2. The CDR3 covers 14 residues. The V gene end was trimmed by 7 bases and the J gene end by 7 bases; junction bases not matched to a gene: 13. Looked up from germline, CDR1 is SQVTM and CDR2 is ANQGSEA. The CDR3 is CSGGGVSRKNEQFF. Here the CDR3 DNA reads TGCAGCGGTGGGGGGGTAAGCAGGAAGAATGAGCAGTTCTTC.

This chain joins TRBV5-6 and TRBJ2-3, with 8 bases fitting TRBD2. Germline V gene lookup returns CDR1 SGHDT and CDR2 YYEEEE. Trimming took 0 bases from V and 2 from J; bases not matched to a gene: 5. The CDR3 runs 16 residues. CDR3 nucleotides: TGTGCCAGCAGCTTGGCCAGCGGGGGCACCACAGATACGCAGTATTTT. The encoded protein is CASSLASGGTTDTQYF.

This clone was counted only a few times. The chain uses TRBV5-1 and TRBJ1-3; no firm D call. Germline V gives CDR1 SGHRS, CDR2 YFSETQ. This CDR3 spans 16 amino acids. Trimming took 0 bases from V and 0 from J, leaving 10 bases between them. CDR3 nucleotides: TGCGCCAGCAGCTTGGGAGCCTCCCACTCTGGAAACACCATATATTTT. This sequence encodes CASSLGASHSGNTIYF.

V and J are TRBV5-4 and TRBJ2-2; 9 positions match TRBD2. The CDR3 is 16 residues long. The germline CDR1 and CDR2 sequences are SGHNT and YYREEE (reference sequence). V was pared by 0 bases and J by 4 bases, with 4 bases of the junction left unmatched. The CDR3 bases are TGTGCCAGCAGCTTGGAAGTTAGCGGGGGCACCGGGGAGCTGTTTTTT. It yields the protein CASSLEVSGGTGELFF.

The V call is TRBV7-2, the J call TRBJ1-5; D remains unclear. Germline values: CDR1 SGHTA, CDR2 FQGNSA. This CDR3 has 15 residues. The V gene lost 4 bases and the J gene lost 0 bases, with 10 bases spanning the gap. The CDR3 loop reads CASSSIGYSNQPQHF. The CDR3 bases are TGTGCCAGCAGCTCGATAGGGTATAGCAATCAGCCCCAGCATTTT.

J is TRBJ2-6 and V is TRBV5-4; 7 bases map to TRBD1. J lost 4 bases, V lost 2 bases, and 3 bases had no gene match. This CDR3 has 15 amino acids. The V gene's germline CDR1 is SGHNT and CDR2 YYREEE (reference sequence). CDR3 region: CASSLQGPGANVLTF. CDR3 nucleotide sequence: TGTGCCAGCAGCTTACAGGGGCCCGGGGCCAACGTCCTGACTTTC.

The rearrangement uses TRBV7-9 and TRBJ1-2; unclear D gene. Looked up from germline, CDR1 is SEHNR and CDR2 is FQNEAQ (reference sequence). The CDR3 covers 12 residues. Trimming shortened V by 6 bases and J by 7 bases, and 12 bases separated the two germline ends. The CDR3 coding sequence is TGTGCCAGCAGTTATAGTGGCGGTGGCTACACCTTC. Translating it yields CASSYSGGGYTF.

There are a few counts of this clone. This chain uses TRBV5-1 with TRBJ2-1; TRBD2 agrees at 12 bases. Germline loops: CDR1 SGHRS, CDR2 YFSETQ. V trimming: 2 bases; J trimming: 6 bases; junction bases outside the gene matches: 12. The CDR3 is 18 amino acids. CDR3 protein: CASSLEMRLAGGLNEQFF. The CDR3 DNA follows: TGCGCCAGCAGCTTAGAGATGCGGCTAGCGGGGGGGCTCAATGAGCAGTTCTTC.

J is TRBJ2-5 and V is TRBV11-2; 8 nucleotides align to TRBD1. The length of the CDR3 is 15 residues. Trimming took 5 bases from V and 4 from J; bases not matched to a gene: 9. Germline values: CDR1 SGHAT, CDR2 FQNNGV. The CDR3 DNA reads TGTGCCAGCAGCCCACGACAGGGGAGAGCAGAGACCCAGTACTTC. This sequence encodes CASSPRQGRAETQYF.

In its sample, this clone was seen once. The chain combines TRBV2 with TRBJ1-1; 8 bases map to TRBD1. V trimming: 10 bases; J trimming: 10 bases; junction bases outside the gene matches: 17. The CDR3 runs 14 residues. The germline V gene has CDR1 SNHLY and CDR2 FYNNEI. The CDR3 loop reads CATSGGQVGFGAFF. DNA of the CDR3: TGTGCCACTTCTGGGGGACAGGTGGGGTTTGGAGCTTTCTTT.

J is TRBJ1-4 and V is TRBV18; 7 nucleotides agree with TRBD1. Germline V gene lookup returns CDR1 KGHSH and CDR2 LQKENI. The length of the CDR3 is 15 residues. The ends lost 0 bases at V and 5 bases at J; junction bases unmatched: 3. The CDR3 sequence is CASSPPTGWNEKLFF. The CDR3 nucleotides are TGTGCCAGCTCACCACCGACAGGGTGGAATGAAAAACTGTTTTTT.

The chain is built from TRBV4-1 and TRBJ2-6, with D possibly being TRBD2 (6 bases). Germline V gene sequence: CDR1 MGHRA, CDR2 YSYEKL. The CDR3 is 18 residues long. Trimming took off 0 bases at V and 0 bases at J, with 12 bases between the two ends. The CDR3 loop is CASSQDRAGSSGANVLTF. DNA of the CDR3: TGCGCCAGCAGCCAAGATAGGGCGGGATCCTCTGGGGCCAACGTCCTGACTTTC.

This chain joins TRBV11-2 and TRBJ2-6; D gene unclear. The CDR3 sequence is 17 residues long. CDR1 and CDR2 from the germline V gene are SGHAT and FQNNGV. The ends were cut back, 5 bases at V and 2 bases at J, with 16 bases in the middle. CDR3 loop: CASSLRSATAGANVLTF. The CDR3 region has the DNA TGTGCCAGCAGCCTCCGTTCCGCCACTGCTGGGGCCAACGTCCTGACTTTC.

The gene calls are TRBV19 and TRBJ2-7; D gene unclear. This CDR3 spans 15 amino acids. Germline CDR1 and CDR2: LNHDA and SQIVND (reference sequence). V lost 3 bases, J lost 6 bases, and 18 bases lay in between. The CDR3 region is CASSIVGGSSGEQYF. CDR3 DNA: TGTGCCAGTAGTATTGTGGGCGGATCAAGTGGCGAGCAGTACTTC.

The chain has TRBV9 and TRBJ1-1; D is uncertain. The germline V gene encodes CDR1 SGDLS and CDR2 YYNGEE. V was cut by 4 bases and J by 6 bases, with 16 bases left in between. The CDR3 is 14 residues long. CDR3 protein: CASSPLSGIAEAFF. In DNA form, the CDR3 reads TGTGCCAGCAGCCCGCTTAGTGGGATTGCTGAAGCTTTCTTT. Complete variable domain (other parts from reference TRBV9 and TRBJ1-1): DSGVTQTPKHLITATGQRVTLRCSPRSGDLSVYWYQQSLDQGLQFLIQYYNGEERAKGNILERFSAQQFPDLHSELNLSSLELGDSALYFCASSPLSGIAEAFFGQGTRLTVV.

V usage is TRBV6-5 and J usage is TRBJ2-5; D is perhaps TRBD2 (6 bases). In germline, CDR1 is MNHEY, CDR2 SVGAGI. The CDR3 covers 12 residues. The V and J ends lost 6 bases and 5 bases respectively, with 10 bases between them. CDR3 nucleotide sequence: TGTGCCAGCAGGGGAGGAGGGGAGACCCAGTACTTC. Its protein is CASRGGGETQYF.